A single sample gave rise to the 13 T cell receptor beta chains below, sequenced in a study of T cells expressing NK-cell markers. TCRdb reworked the 5' RACE reads into one entry per CDR3 protein, no DNA. In total, the table holds about 180,000 distinct CDR3 sequences. Sequencing input: blood T cells: a sorted CD56 or NKG2C T cell subset, CD4+ or CD8+ T cells, or bulk PBMC T cells (not recorded which). The receptor source for this set is a woman between 18 and 70 years old in good health.

The V call is TRBV18, the J call TRBJ1-2. From germline, CDR1 is KGHSH and CDR2 LQKENI. The CDR3 is 15 residues long. CDR3 protein: CASSRTDGELYGYTF.

This chain links TRBV20-1 with TRBJ2-7. The CDR3 length is 11 residues. Per germline, CDR1 DFQATT and CDR2 SNEGSKA (reference sequence). CDR3 residues: CSATFGNEQYF.

The chain employs TRBV4-1 and TRBJ2-7; TCRdb proposes TRBD1, but this gene call is untestable without DNA. The CDR3 extends over 18 amino acids. CDR1 is MGHRA, CDR2 YSYEKL, per germline. CDR3 region: CASSQVLRRGGFSYEQYF.

This chain uses TRBV7-6 with TRBJ2-5; TCRdb designates TRBD2, a call that cannot be tested without DNA. The CDR3 totals 13 residues. CDR1 is SGHVS, CDR2 FNYEAQ, per germline. The CDR3 here is CASSLEGAKTQYF. Filled out from reference TRBV7-6 and TRBJ2-5, the complete variable domain reads GAGVSQSPRYKVTKRGQDVALRCDPISGHVSLYWYRQALGQGPEFLTYFNYEAQQDKSGLPNDRFSAERPEGSISTLTIQRTEQRDSAMYRCASSLEGAKTQYFGPGTRLLVL.

The chain is built from TRBV20-1 and TRBJ1-4; lacking DNA, the TRBD1 call made by TCRdb goes unchecked. The germline gives CDR1 DFQATT, CDR2 SNEGSKA (reference sequence). The CDR3 length is 14 residues. The CDR3 loop reads CSARDSRGDEKLFF.

The V call is TRBV3-1, the J call TRBJ1-1; the TRBD1 assignment by TCRdb is unverifiable without DNA. Germline lookup yields CDR1 LGHDT and CDR2 YNNKEL (reference sequence). The CDR3 consists of 16 residues. The CDR3: CASSPPGQGSGTEAFF.

The V and J genes are TRBV7-2 and TRBJ2-1. Germline-derived CDR1 and CDR2 are SGHTA and FQGNSA. The CDR3 loop spans 16 amino acids. The CDR3 here is CASSPIWASSYNEQFF. The entire variable domain, with the rest obtained from reference TRBV7-2 and TRBJ2-1, is as follows: GAGVSQSPSNKVTEKGKDVELRCDPISGHTALYWYRQSLGQGLEFLIYFQGNSAPDKSGLPSDRFSAERTGGSVSTLTIQRTQQEDSAVYLCASSPIWASSYNEQFFGPGTRLTVL.

The rearrangement links TRBV24-1 to TRBJ2-1; the D call from TCRdb, TRBD2, cannot be confirmed without DNA. Germline loops: CDR1 KGHDR, CDR2 SFDVKD. The CDR3 is made up of 20 amino acids. The CDR3 sequence is CATSDPGGSGTLSSYNEQFF.

V gene TRBV12-3 or TRBV12-4 combines with J gene TRBJ1-5; TCRdb calls TRBD1, which cannot be checked without DNA. The CDR3 loop spans 16 amino acids. CDR3 residues: CASSSKYRVHDQPQHF.

The chain uses TRBV3-1 and TRBJ2-5. This CDR3 spans 13 amino acids. Germline V lookup: CDR1 LGHDT, CDR2 YNNKEL (reference sequence). Here the CDR3 reads CASSQRSEETQYF.

This chain uses TRBV3-1 with TRBJ2-5; the TCRdb call, TRBD2, lacks DNA for checking. Germline V lookup: CDR1 LGHDT, CDR2 YNNKEL (reference sequence). The CDR3 covers 16 residues. The CDR3 sequence: CASSFVRASGGGTQYF.

The gene calls are TRBV20-1 and TRBJ1-1. Germline CDR1 is DFQATT and CDR2 is SNEGSKA (reference sequence). CDR3 size: 12 residues. CDR3 sequence: CSASGEGTEAFF.

V usage is TRBV11-2 and J usage is TRBJ2-5; TCRdb names TRBD2, which stays unverified in the absence of DNA. Germline lookup yields CDR1 SGHAT and CDR2 FQNNGV. The CDR3 is made up of 13 amino acids. CDR3 amino acids: CASSSSGSQTQYF.